This T cell receptor (beta chain) was captured in a study of monozygotic twins with inflammatory bowel disease. Study-wide results and caveats: Using the inverse Simpson index, IBD patients had lower TCRbeta diversity than healthy co-twins. The analysis failed to separate different T cell subtypes.

Germline CDR1 and CDR2: MNHEY and SMNVEV (reference sequence). This CDR3 contains 18 residues. Regarding this clonotype: The antigen remains undetermined.

TCRdb reanalyzed the 5' RACE reads and collapses them to one entry per CDR3 protein, without DNA. The sample data list under 350,000 distinct CDR3 sequences. The TCR originated in a human donor with ulcerative colitis or Crohn's disease, or a healthy co-twin of an affected twin (not recorded which). V usage is TRBV27 and J usage is TRBJ2-2; as DNA is missing, the TRBD1 call by TCRdb cannot be tested. The specimen was blood. CDR3 residues: CASSFTGGTVANTGELFF.